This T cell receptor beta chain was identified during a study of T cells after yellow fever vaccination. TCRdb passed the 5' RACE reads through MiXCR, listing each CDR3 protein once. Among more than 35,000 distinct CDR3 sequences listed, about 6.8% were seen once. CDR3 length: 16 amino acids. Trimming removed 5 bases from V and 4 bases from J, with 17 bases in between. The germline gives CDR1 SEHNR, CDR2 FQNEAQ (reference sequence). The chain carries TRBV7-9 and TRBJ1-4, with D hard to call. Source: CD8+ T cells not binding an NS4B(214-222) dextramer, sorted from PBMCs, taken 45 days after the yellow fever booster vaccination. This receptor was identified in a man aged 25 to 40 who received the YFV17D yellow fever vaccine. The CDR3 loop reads CASSPPLAVLNEKLFF. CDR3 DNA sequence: TGTGCCAGCAGCCCCCCCCTGGCAGTACTTAATGAAAAACTGTTTTTT.